This record concerns one TCR beta chain sequence. Its antigen is still unknown. At one boundary the junction diverges from the germline segment, which might be a read error. The sample originates from a study of tumor-infiltrating lymphocytes in primary liver carcinoma. Study findings and constraints: The study found a significantly higher top-250-clone fraction in tumors than in blood (p = 0.039). Researchers report that only about 8-25% of top clones turned up in all five tumor regions.

Investigators took RNA and DNA out together from approximately 22-30 mg of unsorted bulk tissue. Through surgical resection, the patients' primary liver carcinoma was treated. Germline V gene sequence: CDR1 SGHNT, CDR2 YENEEA. This CDR3 contains 14 residues. The input was approximately 500 ng total RNA; TCR beta cDNA was made from it with a constant-region primer. The TCR beta library was amplified through three nested multiplex PCR rounds in a modified ARM-PCR procedure. Amplification in the first two PCR rounds was performed using TRBV1-TRBV30 forward primers and a C-beta reverse primer for around 10 cycles each. TCRdb redid the calling of the multiplex PCR reads with MiXCR, one entry per CDR3 protein. In the table there are some 180,000 distinct CDR3 sequences, about 82% of which are singletons.

This clonotype originated in a man in his forties with primary liver carcinoma and hepatitis B virus infection. The chain combines TRBV11-3 with TRBJ2-7; either TRBD1 or TRBD2 may fit D (5 bases each). Input material: tumor tissue from primary liver carcinoma. CDR3 in DNA: TGTACCAGCAGTCCTGGAGAAGGGGACCACGAGCAGTACTTC. It yields the protein CTSSPGEGDHEQYF.